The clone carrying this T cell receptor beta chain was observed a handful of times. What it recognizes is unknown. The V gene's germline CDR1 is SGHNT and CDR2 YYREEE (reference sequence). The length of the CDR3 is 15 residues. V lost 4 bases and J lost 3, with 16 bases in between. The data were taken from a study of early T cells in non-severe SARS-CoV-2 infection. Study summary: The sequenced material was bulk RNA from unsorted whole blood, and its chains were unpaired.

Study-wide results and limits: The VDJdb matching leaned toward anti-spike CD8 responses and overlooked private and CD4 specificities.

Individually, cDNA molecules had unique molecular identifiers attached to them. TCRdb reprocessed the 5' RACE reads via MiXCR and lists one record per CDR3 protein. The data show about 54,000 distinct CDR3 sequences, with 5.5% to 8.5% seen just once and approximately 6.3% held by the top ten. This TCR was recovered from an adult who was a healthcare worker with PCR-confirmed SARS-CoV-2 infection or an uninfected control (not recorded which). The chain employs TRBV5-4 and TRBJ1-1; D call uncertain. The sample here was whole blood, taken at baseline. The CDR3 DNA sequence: TGTGCCAGCAGCCACTTTATTATGGGTGACACTGAAGCTTTCTTT. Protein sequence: CASSHFIMGDTEAFF.